These T cell receptor beta chains were read from a single sample in a study of shared clonotypes between healthy human individuals. Assay used: immunoSEQ multiplex PCR; TCRdb lists only in-frame clones, some missing. The data contain some 2 million clones, approximately 94% of them singletons. The specimen sequenced was naive CD8+ T cells sorted from blood. The source of these receptors is a man aged 18 to 29 in good health. Both conserved end residues are part of each CDR3. Each record gives: clone size, D gene, J gene, V gene, CDR3 length, CDR3 protein, CDR3 DNA. The D gene is left open where the match is weak. A row's size may be missing; if present it is once, few, many or a size class.

clone size: -; D gene: TRBD2; J gene: TRBJ2-3; V gene: TRBV9; CDR3 length: 14; CDR3 protein: CASSDSGGTDTQYF; CDR3 DNA: TGTGCCAGCAGCGACAGCGGGGGCACAGATACGCAGTATTTT
clone size: -; D gene: -; J gene: TRBJ2-7; V gene: TRBV5-1; CDR3 length: 14; CDR3 protein: CASSLAGDPYEQYF; CDR3 DNA: TGCGCCAGCAGCTTGGCAGGGGATCCCTACGAGCAGTACTTC
clone size: -; D gene: TRBD1; J gene: TRBJ1-1; V gene: TRBV7-9; CDR3 length: 16; CDR3 protein: CASSSPGQGTSAEAFF; CDR3 DNA: TGTGCCAGCAGCTCCCCGGGACAGGGGACGAGCGCTGAAGCTTTCTTT
clone size: -; D gene: -; J gene: TRBJ2-7; V gene: TRBV5-1; CDR3 length: 14; CDR3 protein: CASSLLGNEYEQYF; CDR3 DNA: TGCGCCAGCAGCTTGCTTGGTAATGAGTACGAGCAGTACTTC
clone size: -; D gene: TRBD2; J gene: TRBJ2-1; V gene: TRBV10-1; CDR3 length: 16; CDR3 protein: CASSDHAGGPYNEQFF; CDR3 DNA: TGCGCCAGCAGTGATCATGCGGGAGGACCCTACAATGAGCAGTTCTTC
clone size: -; D gene: TRBD1; J gene: TRBJ2-5; V gene: TRBV7-9; CDR3 length: 15; CDR3 protein: CASSRRTGGEETQYF; CDR3 DNA: TGTGCCAGCAGCCGCAGGACAGGGGGTGAGGAGACCCAGTACTTC
clone size: -; D gene: -; J gene: TRBJ2-7; V gene: TRBV7-9; CDR3 length: 14; CDR3 protein: CASSPPSEIYEQYF; CDR3 DNA: TGTGCCAGCAGCCCGCCTAGCGAAATCTACGAGCAGTACTTC
clone size: -; D gene: TRBD2; J gene: TRBJ2-7; V gene: TRBV7-2; CDR3 length: 14; CDR3 protein: CASSFWTRTYEQYF; CDR3 DNA: TGTGCCAGCAGCTTCTGGACTAGAACCTACGAGCAGTACTTC
clone size: -; D gene: -; J gene: TRBJ2-4; V gene: TRBV4-3; CDR3 length: 15; CDR3 protein: CASSQERLAKNIQYF; CDR3 DNA: TGCGCCAGCAGCCAAGAACGATTAGCCAAAAACATTCAGTACTTC
clone size: -; D gene: -; J gene: TRBJ1-2; V gene: TRBV14; CDR3 length: 13; CDR3 protein: CASSRRPGRGYTF; CDR3 DNA: TGTGCCAGCAGCCGTCGGCCGGGGCGTGGCTACACCTTC
clone size: once; D gene: TRBD1; J gene: TRBJ2-2; V gene: TRBV7-6; CDR3 length: 13; CDR3 protein: CASSFRQGGELFF; CDR3 DNA: TGTGCCAGCAGCTTTCGACAGGGCGGGGAGCTGTTTTTT
clone size: -; D gene: -; J gene: TRBJ2-7; V gene: TRBV5-1; CDR3 length: 14; CDR3 protein: CASSDGAGSGEQYF; CDR3 DNA: TGCGCCAGCTCCGATGGGGCCGGATCGGGCGAGCAGTACTTC
clone size: -; D gene: -; J gene: TRBJ1-1; V gene: TRBV11-2; CDR3 length: 14; CDR3 protein: CASSLGQGYTEAFF; CDR3 DNA: TGTGCCAGCAGCTTAGGGCAGGGTTACACTGAAGCTTTCTTT
clone size: -; D gene: -; J gene: TRBJ2-7; V gene: TRBV6-5; CDR3 length: 14; CDR3 protein: CASSYAQLVDEQYF; CDR3 DNA: TGTGCCAGCAGTTACGCACAGTTAGTGGACGAGCAGTACTTC
clone size: -; D gene: TRBD1; J gene: TRBJ2-3; V gene: TRBV7-9; CDR3 length: 14; CDR3 protein: CASSSTGGMDTQYF; CDR3 DNA: TGTGCCAGCAGCTCGACAGGGGGCATGGATACGCAGTATTTT
clone size: -; D gene: TRBD1; J gene: TRBJ2-7; V gene: TRBV13; CDR3 length: 17; CDR3 protein: CASSLGAGTGGVYEQYF; CDR3 DNA: TGTGCCAGCAGCTTAGGCGCGGGGACAGGGGGAGTGTACGAGCAGTACTTC
clone size: -; D gene: TRBD1; J gene: TRBJ2-5; V gene: TRBV7-9; CDR3 length: 13; CDR3 protein: CASTWTGSETQYF; CDR3 DNA: TGTGCCAGCACCTGGACAGGGAGTGAGACCCAGTACTTC
clone size: -; D gene: -; J gene: TRBJ2-1; V gene: TRBV18; CDR3 length: 15; CDR3 protein: CASSPTIADYNEQFF; CDR3 DNA: TGTGCCAGCTCACCTACCATTGCAGATTACAATGAGCAGTTCTTC
clone size: -; D gene: TRBD1; J gene: TRBJ2-5; V gene: TRBV2; CDR3 length: 15; CDR3 protein: CASSVTGALQETQYF; CDR3 DNA: TGTGCCAGCAGTGTAACAGGGGCCCTCCAAGAGACCCAGTACTTC
clone size: -; D gene: -; J gene: TRBJ1-2; V gene: TRBV30; CDR3 length: 14; CDR3 protein: CAWEQGRRDYGYTF; CDR3 DNA: TGTGCCTGGGAACAGGGCAGGCGTGACTATGGCTACACCTTC
clone size: -; D gene: TRBD1; J gene: TRBJ1-1; V gene: TRBV5-5; CDR3 length: 15; CDR3 protein: CASSWTGAVDTEAFF; CDR3 DNA: TGTGCCAGCAGCTGGACAGGGGCGGTGGACACTGAAGCTTTCTTT
clone size: -; D gene: -; J gene: TRBJ1-1; V gene: TRBV19; CDR3 length: 15; CDR3 protein: CASSIGGARSTEAFF; CDR3 DNA: TGTGCCAGTAGTATAGGGGGGGCGAGGAGCACTGAAGCTTTCTTT
clone size: -; D gene: -; J gene: TRBJ2-4; V gene: TRBV27; CDR3 length: 12; CDR3 protein: CASSFLGDIQYF; CDR3 DNA: TGTGCCAGCAGTTTTCTGGGGGACATTCAGTACTTC
clone size: -; D gene: TRBD1; J gene: TRBJ1-1; V gene: TRBV9; CDR3 length: 14; CDR3 protein: CASSSSRDRGEAFF; CDR3 DNA: TGTGCCAGCAGCTCTAGTCGGGACAGGGGTGAAGCTTTCTTT
clone size: -; D gene: -; J gene: TRBJ1-6; V gene: TRBV14; CDR3 length: 15; CDR3 protein: CASSQDPGHNPHLHF; CDR3 DNA: TGTGCCAGCAGCCAAGACCCCGGACATAACCCTCACCTCCACTTT
clone size: -; D gene: -; J gene: TRBJ2-7; V gene: TRBV28; CDR3 length: 13; CDR3 protein: CASSLYGAYEQYF; CDR3 DNA: TGTGCCAGCAGTTTGTATGGCGCCTACGAGCAGTACTTC
clone size: -; D gene: TRBD2; J gene: TRBJ2-5; V gene: TRBV11-2; CDR3 length: 18; CDR3 protein: CASSTERRLAGGQETQYF; CDR3 DNA: TGTGCCAGCAGCACAGAGAGGAGACTAGCGGGGGGGCAAGAGACCCAGTACTTC
clone size: -; D gene: -; J gene: TRBJ2-5; V gene: TRBV5-1; CDR3 length: 14; CDR3 protein: CASSNRRPGETQYF; CDR3 DNA: TGCGCCAGCAGCAACCGGAGGCCGGGGGAGACCCAGTACTTC
clone size: -; D gene: TRBD1; J gene: TRBJ1-1; V gene: TRBV9; CDR3 length: 16; CDR3 protein: CASSPRTGGPDTEAFF; CDR3 DNA: TGTGCCAGCAGCCCACGGACAGGGGGCCCGGACACTGAAGCTTTCTTT
clone size: -; D gene: -; J gene: TRBJ2-2; V gene: TRBV30; CDR3 length: 13; CDR3 protein: CAWSVFEAGELFF; CDR3 DNA: TGTGCCTGGAGTGTTTTTGAGGCCGGGGAGCTGTTTTTT